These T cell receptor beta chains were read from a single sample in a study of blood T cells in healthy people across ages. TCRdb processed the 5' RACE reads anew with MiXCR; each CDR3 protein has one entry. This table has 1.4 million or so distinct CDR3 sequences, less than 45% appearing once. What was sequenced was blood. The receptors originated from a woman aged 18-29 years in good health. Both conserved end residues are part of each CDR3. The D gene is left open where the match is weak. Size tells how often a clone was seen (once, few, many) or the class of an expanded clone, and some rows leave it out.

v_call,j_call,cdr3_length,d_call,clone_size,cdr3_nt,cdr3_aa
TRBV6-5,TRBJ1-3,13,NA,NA,TGTGCCAGCAGTTACCAGATTGGAAACACCATATATTTT,CASSYQIGNTIYF
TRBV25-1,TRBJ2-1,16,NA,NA,TGTGCCAGCAGTGGACCGATCCAAAGCTCCTACAATGAGCAGTTCTTC,CASSGPIQSSYNEQFF
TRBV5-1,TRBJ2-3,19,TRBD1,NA,TGCGCCAGCAGCACTCGTCCCGGGACAGGGGGCGGCCGCGCAGGATCGCAGTATTTT,CASSTRPGTGGGRAGSQYF
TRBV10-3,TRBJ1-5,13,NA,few,TGTGCCATCAGTGACAGTAGCAATCAGCCCCAGCATTTT,CAISDSSNQPQHF
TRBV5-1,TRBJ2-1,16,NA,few,TGCGCCAGCAGCTTCTTAGCGGTGAGCTCCTACAATGAGCAGTTCTTC,CASSFLAVSSYNEQFF
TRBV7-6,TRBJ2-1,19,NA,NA,TGTGCCAGCAGCTTAGCGCTCCCGACTTTATGTCCCTCCTACAATGAGCAGTTCTTC,CASSLALPTLCPSYNEQFF
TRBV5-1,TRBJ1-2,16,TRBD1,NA,TGCGCCAGCAGCGCCGCCTCCGGGACAGGGGGATTTGGCTACACCTTC,CASSAASGTGGFGYTF
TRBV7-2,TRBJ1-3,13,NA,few,TGTGCCAGCAGCTTGGGAAGGGGAAACACCATATATTTT,CASSLGRGNTIYF
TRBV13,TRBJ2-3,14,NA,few,TGTGCCAGCAGCTCCCAGGGGCCTGGAGATACGCAGTATTTT,CASSSQGPGDTQYF
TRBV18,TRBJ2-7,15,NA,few,TGTGCCAGCTCACCACCGCGTGCCAACGGCTACGAGCAGTACTTC,CASSPPRANGYEQYF